This record concerns one T cell receptor beta chain sequence. A much more abundant neighbour one base away suggests this may be a read error. With 3 bases removed from V and 3 bases from J, the gap between germline ends came to 17 bases. Germline V gene data show CDR1 as LGHDT and CDR2 as YNNKEL (reference sequence). This CDR3 has 16 residues. Through Arm-PCR of CDR3 regions and iRepertoire HTBI primers, TCR beta libraries were built. Authors' data handling: Among the samples, 60 to 75 TRBV and around 15 TRBJ segments were identified. TCRdb processed the multiplex PCR reads anew with MiXCR; each CDR3 protein has one entry. For this entry, the V and J calls and clone size follow TCRdb and not the study's own pipeline. The sample gives hundreds of thousands of distinct CDR3 sequences, over 12% of which show up once; around 7.6% is in the top ten. Time point reported: newly diagnosed GD, antithyroid drugs for less than 3 months. Isolated PBMC RNA provided the starting material for the TCR library.

The sample comes from a study of regulatory T cells in long-lasting Graves disease. In addition, the sample was reused for a study of T cells in Graves' hyperthyroidism and ophthalmopathy.

Here the sequenced sample was peripheral blood mononuclear cells (PBMCs), taken at new diagnosis, from a patient treated with antithyroid drugs. The chain links TRBV3-1 to TRBJ1-1; D is possibly TRBD1 (5 bases). This sequence originates from a woman aged 40-49 years with Graves disease. The DNA of the CDR3 is TGTGCCAGCAGCCAGACCGGGGACTTTCTGGACACTGAAGCTTTCTTT. This gives the protein CASSQTGDFLDTEAFF.